One sample yielded the 4 T cell receptor beta chains listed below, sequenced in a study of T cell responses to AZD1222 COVID-19 vaccine. This table comes from immunoSEQ multiplex PCR, and its TCRdb copy is limited to in-frame clones, with some not included. This sample has 120,000 to 150,000 clones; roughly nine tenths occur once, and the top ten carry 3.4%. The input for sequencing was peripheral blood, taken on day 0 of AZD1222 vaccination. The receptors were sampled from an adult in good health.

This sequence joins TRBV6-6 and TRBJ1-4; a possible D gene is TRBD1 (6 bases). This CDR3 has 15 amino acids. CDR1 and CDR2 (germline): MNHNY, SVGAGI (reference sequence). V was trimmed by 4 bases and J by 4 bases, leaving 13 bases between them. The CDR3 DNA follows: TGTGCCAGCAGTTCCGGGGGCGCCTATAATGAAAAACTGTTTTTT. Residues: CASSSGGAYNEKLFF.

The CDR3 DNA sequence: TGTGCCTGGGGCCTATATGGGGGCATTCAGTACTTC. Translating gives CAWGLYGGIQYF. The rearrangement joins TRBV30 to TRBJ2-4, with D perhaps being TRBD1 or TRBD2 (5 bases each). V lost 5 bases, J lost 9 bases, and 14 bases lay in between. The germline CDR1 and CDR2 sequences are GTSNPN and SVGIG (reference sequence). The CDR3 totals 12 residues.

This chain connects TRBV5-1 to TRBJ2-5; 15 bases are a match to TRBD2. Trimming cost V 3 bases and J 2 bases; bases outside gene matches: 2. In germline, CDR1 is SGHRS, CDR2 YFSETQ. The CDR3 is 16 residues long. The CDR3 region is CASSSGTSGGQETQYF. As DNA, the CDR3 is TGCGCCAGCAGCTCCGGGACTAGCGGGGGGCAAGAGACCCAGTACTTC.

This clone was seen just once. The rearrangement links TRBV7-3 to TRBJ2-7, with D uncertain. The V gene's germline CDR1 is SGHTA and CDR2 FQGTGA. V was cut by 5 bases and J by 5 bases, with 16 bases left in between. The CDR3 has 14 amino acids. CDR3 sequence: CASSPLGRMHEQYF. CDR3 DNA: TGTGCCAGCAGCCCGCTCGGCAGGATGCACGAGCAGTACTTC. The full variable domain, in which reference TRBV7-3 and TRBJ2-7 provide the parts outside the CDR3, is GAGVSQTPSNKVTEKGKYVELRCDPISGHTALYWYRQSLGQGPEFLIYFQGTGAADDSGLPNDRFFAVRPEGSVSTLKIQRTERGDSAVYLCASSPLGRMHEQYFGPGTRLTVT.